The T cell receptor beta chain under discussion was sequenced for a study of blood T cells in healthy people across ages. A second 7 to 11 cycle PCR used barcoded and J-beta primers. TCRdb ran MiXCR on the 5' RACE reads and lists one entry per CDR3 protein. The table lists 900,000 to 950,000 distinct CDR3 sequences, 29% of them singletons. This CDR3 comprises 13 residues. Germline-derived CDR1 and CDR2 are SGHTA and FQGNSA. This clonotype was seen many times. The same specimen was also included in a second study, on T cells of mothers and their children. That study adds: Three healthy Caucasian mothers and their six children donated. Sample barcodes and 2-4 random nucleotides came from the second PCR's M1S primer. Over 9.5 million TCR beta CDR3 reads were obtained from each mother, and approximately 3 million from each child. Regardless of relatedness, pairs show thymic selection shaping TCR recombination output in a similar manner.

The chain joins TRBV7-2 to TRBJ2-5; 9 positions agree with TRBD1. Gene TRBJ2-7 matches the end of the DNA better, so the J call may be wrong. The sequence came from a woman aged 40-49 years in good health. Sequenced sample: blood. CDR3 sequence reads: CASSLQDRGEQYF. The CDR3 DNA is TGTGCCAGCAGCTTACAGGACAGGGGCGAGCAGTACTTC.